This T cell receptor beta chain was recorded in a study of T-cell memory formation after mild COVID-19. Whole-study context: Among the donors, TCR clusters were largely specific to each donor. General study results and limits: A second wave of clones peaked on day 37, and their SARS-CoV-2 specificity went unconfirmed. Contracting clones localized mainly to CM and EM when CD4+ and mainly to EMRA when CD8+. CD4/CD8 balance characterized clones contracting day 15 to 85, and CD4+ skew characterized later expanders.

CDR3 size: 14 residues. The V gene's germline CDR1 is SGHRS and CDR2 YFSETQ. V lost 6 bases, J lost 1 base, and 13 bases lay in between. Using its own MiXCR run on the 5' RACE reads, TCRdb lists one record per CDR3 protein. The repertoire holds a few hundred thousand distinct CDR3 sequences, approximately 27% seen once, with about 13% in the top ten. A word on this clonotype: Its antigen remains unidentified.

The J gene is TRBJ1-1, the V gene TRBV5-1; weak D call: TRBD1 (5 bases). The receptor's source is an adult woman who had mild COVID-19 (a few samples of this study predate the infection). Cell type and time point are not known. Material: PBMCs or a T cell subset sorted from them (not recorded which). The CDR3 nucleotides are TGCGCCAGCAAGGCCGGGACCGCGAACACTGAAGCTTTCTTT. It codes for CASKAGTANTEAFF.